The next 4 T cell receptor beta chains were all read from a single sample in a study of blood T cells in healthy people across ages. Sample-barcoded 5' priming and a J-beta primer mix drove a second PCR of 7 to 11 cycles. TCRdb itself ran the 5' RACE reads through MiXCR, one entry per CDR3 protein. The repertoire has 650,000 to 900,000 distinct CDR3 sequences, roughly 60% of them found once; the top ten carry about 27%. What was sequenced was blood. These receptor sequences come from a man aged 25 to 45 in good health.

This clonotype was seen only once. The CDR3 DNA sequence: TGTGCCAGCACCTACGTCTACGAGCAGTACTTC. Translating it yields CASTYVYEQYF. The V and J genes are TRBV11-2 and TRBJ2-7; D gene unclear. V was trimmed by 7 bases and J by 3 bases, leaving 7 bases between them. CDR3 length equals 11 residues. Germline V gives CDR1 SGHAT, CDR2 FQNNGV.

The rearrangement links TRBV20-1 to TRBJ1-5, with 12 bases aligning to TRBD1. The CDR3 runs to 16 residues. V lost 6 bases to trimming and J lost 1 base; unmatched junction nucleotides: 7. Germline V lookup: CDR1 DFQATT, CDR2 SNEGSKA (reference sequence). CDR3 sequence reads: CSASGQGAGSNQPQHF. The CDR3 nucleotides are TGCAGTGCGTCGGGACAGGGGGCTGGGAGCAATCAGCCCCAGCATTTT.

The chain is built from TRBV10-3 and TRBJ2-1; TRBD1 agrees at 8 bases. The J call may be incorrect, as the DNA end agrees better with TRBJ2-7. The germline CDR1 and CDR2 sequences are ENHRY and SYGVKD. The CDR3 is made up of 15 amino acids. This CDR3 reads CAISVGQGRFNEQYF. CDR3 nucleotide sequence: TGTGCCATCAGCGTCGGACAGGGAAGGTTCAATGAGCAGTACTTC.

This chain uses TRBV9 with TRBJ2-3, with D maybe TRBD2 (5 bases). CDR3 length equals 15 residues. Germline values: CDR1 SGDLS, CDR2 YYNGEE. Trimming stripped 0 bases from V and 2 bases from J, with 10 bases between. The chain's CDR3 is CASSVDPSNTDTQYF. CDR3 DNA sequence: TGTGCCAGCAGCGTAGATCCTAGCAACACAGATACGCAGTATTTT.